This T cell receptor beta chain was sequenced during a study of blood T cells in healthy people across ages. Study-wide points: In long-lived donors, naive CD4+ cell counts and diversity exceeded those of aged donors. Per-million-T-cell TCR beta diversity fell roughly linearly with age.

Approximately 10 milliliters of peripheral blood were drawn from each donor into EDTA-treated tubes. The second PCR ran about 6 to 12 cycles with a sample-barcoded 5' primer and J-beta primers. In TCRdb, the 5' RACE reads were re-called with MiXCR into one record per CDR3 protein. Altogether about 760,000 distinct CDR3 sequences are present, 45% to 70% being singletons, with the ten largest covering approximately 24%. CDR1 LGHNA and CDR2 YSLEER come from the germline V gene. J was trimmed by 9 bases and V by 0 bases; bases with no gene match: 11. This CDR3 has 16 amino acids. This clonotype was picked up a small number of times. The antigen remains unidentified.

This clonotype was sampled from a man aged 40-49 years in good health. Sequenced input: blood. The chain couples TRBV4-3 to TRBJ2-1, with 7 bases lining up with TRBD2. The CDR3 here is CASSQEGGVVASEQFF. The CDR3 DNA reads TGCGCCAGCAGCCAAGAGGGGGGGGTCGTGGCAAGTGAGCAGTTCTTC.